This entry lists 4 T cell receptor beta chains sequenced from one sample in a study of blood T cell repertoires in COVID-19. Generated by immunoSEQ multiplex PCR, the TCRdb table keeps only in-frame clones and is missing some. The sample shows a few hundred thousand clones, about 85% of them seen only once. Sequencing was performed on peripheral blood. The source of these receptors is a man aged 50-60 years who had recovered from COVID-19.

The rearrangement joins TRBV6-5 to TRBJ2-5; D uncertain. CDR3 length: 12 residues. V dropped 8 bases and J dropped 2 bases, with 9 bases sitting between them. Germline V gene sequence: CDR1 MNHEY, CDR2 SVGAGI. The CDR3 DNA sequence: TGTGCCAGCGCCCTACCACAAGAGACCCAGTACTTC. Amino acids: CASALPQETQYF.

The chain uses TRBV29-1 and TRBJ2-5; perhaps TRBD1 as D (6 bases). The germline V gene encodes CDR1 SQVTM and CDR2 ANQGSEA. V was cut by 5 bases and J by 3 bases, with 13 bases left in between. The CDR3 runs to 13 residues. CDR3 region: CSVRWGQKETQYF. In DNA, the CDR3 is TGCAGCGTTCGATGGGGGCAGAAAGAGACCCAGTACTTC.

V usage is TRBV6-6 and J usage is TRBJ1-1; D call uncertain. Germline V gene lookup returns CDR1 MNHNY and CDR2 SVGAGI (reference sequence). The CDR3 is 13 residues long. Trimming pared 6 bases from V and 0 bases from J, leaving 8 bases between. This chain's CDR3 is CASRQRLNTEAFF. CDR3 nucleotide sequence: TGTGCCAGCAGACAGAGATTGAACACTGAAGCTTTCTTT.

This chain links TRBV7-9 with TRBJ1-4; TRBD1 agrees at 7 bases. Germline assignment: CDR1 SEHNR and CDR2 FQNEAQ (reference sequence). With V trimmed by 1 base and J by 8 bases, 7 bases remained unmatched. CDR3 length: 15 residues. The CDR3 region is CASSLGPGTEEKLFF. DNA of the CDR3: TGTGCCAGCAGCTTAGGACCCGGGACAGAAGAAAAACTGTTTTTT.